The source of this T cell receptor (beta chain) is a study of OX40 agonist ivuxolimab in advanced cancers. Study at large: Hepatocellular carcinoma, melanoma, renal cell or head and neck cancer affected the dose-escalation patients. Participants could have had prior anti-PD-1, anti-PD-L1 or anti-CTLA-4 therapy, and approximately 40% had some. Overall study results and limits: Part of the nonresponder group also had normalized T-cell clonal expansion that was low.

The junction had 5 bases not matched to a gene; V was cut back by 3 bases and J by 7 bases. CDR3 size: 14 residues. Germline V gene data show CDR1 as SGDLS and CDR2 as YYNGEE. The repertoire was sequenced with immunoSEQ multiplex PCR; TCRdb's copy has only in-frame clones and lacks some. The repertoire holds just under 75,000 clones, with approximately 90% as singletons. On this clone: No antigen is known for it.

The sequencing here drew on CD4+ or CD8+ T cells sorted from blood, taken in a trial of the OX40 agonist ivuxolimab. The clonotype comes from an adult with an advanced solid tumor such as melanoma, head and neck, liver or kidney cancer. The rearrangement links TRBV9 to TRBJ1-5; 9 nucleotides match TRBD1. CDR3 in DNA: TGTGCCAGCAGCGCACAGGGGGCCGGACAGCCCCAGCATTTT. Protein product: CASSAQGAGQPQHF.